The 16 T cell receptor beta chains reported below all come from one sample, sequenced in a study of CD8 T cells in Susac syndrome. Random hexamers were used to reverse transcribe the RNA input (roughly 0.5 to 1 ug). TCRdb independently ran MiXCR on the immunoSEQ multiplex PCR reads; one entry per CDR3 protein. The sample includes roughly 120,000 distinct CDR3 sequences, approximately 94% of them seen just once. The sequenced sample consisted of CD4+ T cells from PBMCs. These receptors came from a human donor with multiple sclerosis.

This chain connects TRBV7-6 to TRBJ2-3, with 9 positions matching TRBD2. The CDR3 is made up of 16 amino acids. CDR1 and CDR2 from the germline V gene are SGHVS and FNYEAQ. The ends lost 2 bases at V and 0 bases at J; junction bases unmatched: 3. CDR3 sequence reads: CASSLISGGSTDTQYF. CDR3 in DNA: TGTGCCAGCAGCTTAATAAGCGGGGGGAGCACAGATACGCAGTATTTT.

The CDR3 coding sequence is TGTGCCAGCCTATCAGACTACGAGCAGTACTTC. Amino acids: CASLSDYEQYF. The V gene is TRBV19, the J gene TRBJ2-7; D gene unclear. Germline V gene sequence: CDR1 LNHDA, CDR2 SQIVND (reference sequence). Trimming shortened V by 9 bases and J by 3 bases, and 9 bases separated the two germline ends. CDR3 length equals 11 residues.

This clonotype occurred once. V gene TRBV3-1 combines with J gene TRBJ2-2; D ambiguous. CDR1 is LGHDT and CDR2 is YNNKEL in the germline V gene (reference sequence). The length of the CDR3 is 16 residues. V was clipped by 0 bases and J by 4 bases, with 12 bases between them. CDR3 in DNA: TGTGCCAGCAGCCAAGACGTTAACACTTTCACCGGGGAGCTGTTTTTT. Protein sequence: CASSQDVNTFTGELFF.

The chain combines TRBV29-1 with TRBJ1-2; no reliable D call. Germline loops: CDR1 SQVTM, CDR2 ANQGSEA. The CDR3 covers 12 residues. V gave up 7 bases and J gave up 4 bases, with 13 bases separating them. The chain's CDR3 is CSAEGLGYGYTF. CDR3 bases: TGCAGCGCAGAGGGTTTGGGCTATGGCTACACCTTC. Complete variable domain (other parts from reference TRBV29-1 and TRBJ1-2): SAVISQKPSRDICQRGTSLTIQCQVDSQVTMMFWYRQQPGQSLTLIATANQGSEATYESGFVIDKFPISRPNLTFSTLTVSNMSPEDSSIYLCSAEGLGYGYTFGSGTRLTVV.

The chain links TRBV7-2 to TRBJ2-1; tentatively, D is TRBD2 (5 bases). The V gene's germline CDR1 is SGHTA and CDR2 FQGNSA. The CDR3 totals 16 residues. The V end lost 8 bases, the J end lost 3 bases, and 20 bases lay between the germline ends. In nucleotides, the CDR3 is TGTGCCAGCGGCCCCCCGGCTAGCCGACTCTACAATGAGCAGTTCTTC. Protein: CASGPPASRLYNEQFF.

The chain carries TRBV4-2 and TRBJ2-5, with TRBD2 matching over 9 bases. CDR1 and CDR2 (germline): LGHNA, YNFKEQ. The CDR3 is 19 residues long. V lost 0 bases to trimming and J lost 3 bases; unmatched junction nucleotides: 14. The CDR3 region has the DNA TGTGCCAGCAGCCAAGAGCCCCCTCGGGGCGGGGGGGCCGAAGAGACCCAGTACTTC. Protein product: CASSQEPPRGGGAEETQYF.

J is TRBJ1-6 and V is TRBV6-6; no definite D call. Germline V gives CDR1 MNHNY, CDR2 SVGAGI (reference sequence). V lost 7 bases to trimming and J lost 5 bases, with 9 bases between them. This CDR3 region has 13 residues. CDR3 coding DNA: TGTGCCAGCACCGGACGCGATAATTCACCCCTCCACTTT. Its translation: CASTGRDNSPLHF.

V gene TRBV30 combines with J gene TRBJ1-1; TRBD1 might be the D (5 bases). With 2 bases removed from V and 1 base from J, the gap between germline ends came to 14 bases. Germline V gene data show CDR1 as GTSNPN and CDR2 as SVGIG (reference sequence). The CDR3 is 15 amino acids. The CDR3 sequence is CAWSIRAGANTEAFF. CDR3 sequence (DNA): TGTGCCTGGAGTATTCGGGCCGGGGCGAACACTGAAGCTTTCTTT.

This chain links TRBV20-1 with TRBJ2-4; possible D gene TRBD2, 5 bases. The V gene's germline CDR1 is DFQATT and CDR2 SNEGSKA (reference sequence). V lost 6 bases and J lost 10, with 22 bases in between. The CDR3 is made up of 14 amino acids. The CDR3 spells CSASLVPGIDIQYF. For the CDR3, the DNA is TGCAGTGCCAGCCTAGTTCCCGGGATTGATATTCAGTACTTC.

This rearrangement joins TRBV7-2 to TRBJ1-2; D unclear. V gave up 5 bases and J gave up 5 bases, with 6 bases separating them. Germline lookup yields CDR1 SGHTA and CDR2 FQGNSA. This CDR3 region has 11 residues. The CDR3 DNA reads TGTGCCAGCAGCGGTCAGTATGGCTACACCTTC. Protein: CASSGQYGYTF.

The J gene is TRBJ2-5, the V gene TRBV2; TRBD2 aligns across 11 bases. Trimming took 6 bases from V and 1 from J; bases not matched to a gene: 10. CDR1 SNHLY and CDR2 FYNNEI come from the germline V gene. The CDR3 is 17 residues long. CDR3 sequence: CASRTAGTSGLQETQYF. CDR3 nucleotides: TGTGCCAGCAGAACCGCTGGGACTAGCGGACTCCAAGAGACCCAGTACTTC.

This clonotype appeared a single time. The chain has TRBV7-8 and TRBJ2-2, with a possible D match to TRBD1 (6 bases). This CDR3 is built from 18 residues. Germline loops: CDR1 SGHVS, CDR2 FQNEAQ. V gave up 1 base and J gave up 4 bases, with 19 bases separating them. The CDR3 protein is CASSLVAGDIRGTGELFF. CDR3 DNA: TGTGCCAGCAGCTTAGTGGCAGGGGACATAAGGGGCACCGGGGAGCTGTTTTTT.

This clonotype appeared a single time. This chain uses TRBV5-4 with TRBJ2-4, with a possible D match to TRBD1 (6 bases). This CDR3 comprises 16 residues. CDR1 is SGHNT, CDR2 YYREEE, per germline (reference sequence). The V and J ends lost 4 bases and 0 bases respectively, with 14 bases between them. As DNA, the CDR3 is TGTGCCAGCAGCCTAGGGGACACGCTAGCCAAAAACATTCAGTACTTC. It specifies CASSLGDTLAKNIQYF.

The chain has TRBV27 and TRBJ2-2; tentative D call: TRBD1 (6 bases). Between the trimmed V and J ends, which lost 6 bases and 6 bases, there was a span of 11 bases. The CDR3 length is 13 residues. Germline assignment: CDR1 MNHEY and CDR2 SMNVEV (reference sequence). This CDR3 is CASRMKGAGELFF. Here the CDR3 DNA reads TGTGCCAGCAGAATGAAGGGGGCCGGGGAGCTGTTTTTT.

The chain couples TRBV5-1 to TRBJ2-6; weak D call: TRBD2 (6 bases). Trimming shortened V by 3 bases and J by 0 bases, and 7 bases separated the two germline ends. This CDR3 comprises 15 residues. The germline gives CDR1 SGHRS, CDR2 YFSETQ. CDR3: CASSWGDSGANVLTF. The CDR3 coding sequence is TGCGCCAGCAGCTGGGGGGACTCTGGGGCCAACGTCCTGACTTTC.

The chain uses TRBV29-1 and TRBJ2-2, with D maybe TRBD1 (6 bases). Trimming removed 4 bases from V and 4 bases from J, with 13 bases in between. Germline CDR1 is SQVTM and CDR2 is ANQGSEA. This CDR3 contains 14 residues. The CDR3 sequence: CSVVGPGVTGELFF. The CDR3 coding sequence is TGCAGCGTTGTAGGCCCAGGGGTCACCGGGGAGCTGTTTTTT.